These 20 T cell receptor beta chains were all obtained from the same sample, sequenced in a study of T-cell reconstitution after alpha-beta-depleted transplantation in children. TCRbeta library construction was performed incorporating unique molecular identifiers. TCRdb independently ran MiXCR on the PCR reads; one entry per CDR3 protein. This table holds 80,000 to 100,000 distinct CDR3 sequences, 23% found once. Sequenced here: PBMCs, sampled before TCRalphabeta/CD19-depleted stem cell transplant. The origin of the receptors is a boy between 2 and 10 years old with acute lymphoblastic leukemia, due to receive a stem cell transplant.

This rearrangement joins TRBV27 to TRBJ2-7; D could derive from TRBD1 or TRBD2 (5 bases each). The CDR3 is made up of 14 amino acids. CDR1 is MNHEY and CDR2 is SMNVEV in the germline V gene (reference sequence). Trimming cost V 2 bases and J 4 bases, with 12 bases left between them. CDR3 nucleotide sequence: TGTGCCAGCAGTTTAGTGGGACGGCGATACGAGCAGTACTTC. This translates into CASSLVGRRYEQYF.

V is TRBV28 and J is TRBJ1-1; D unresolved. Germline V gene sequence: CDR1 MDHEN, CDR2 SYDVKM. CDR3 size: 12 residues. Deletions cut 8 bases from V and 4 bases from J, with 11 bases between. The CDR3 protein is CASLKPSTEAFF. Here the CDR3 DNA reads TGTGCCAGCCTAAAACCCTCCACTGAAGCTTTCTTT.

In DNA, the CDR3 is TGTGCCAGCATCGGTGTGGAGGTCCTCGATACGCAGTATTTT. Its protein is CASIGVEVLDTQYF. The chain uses TRBV28 and TRBJ2-3; TRBD2 might be the D (5 bases). CDR3 size: 14 residues. Germline lookup yields CDR1 MDHEN and CDR2 SYDVKM. Trimming shortened V by 7 bases and J by 6 bases, and 17 bases separated the two germline ends.

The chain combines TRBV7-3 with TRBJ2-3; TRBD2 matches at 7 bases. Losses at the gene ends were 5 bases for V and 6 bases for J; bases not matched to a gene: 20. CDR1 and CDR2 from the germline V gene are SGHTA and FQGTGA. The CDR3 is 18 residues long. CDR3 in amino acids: CASSASTSSGGAGDTQYF. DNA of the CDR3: TGTGCCAGCAGCGCCTCAACTTCTAGCGGAGGGGCGGGGGATACGCAGTATTTT.

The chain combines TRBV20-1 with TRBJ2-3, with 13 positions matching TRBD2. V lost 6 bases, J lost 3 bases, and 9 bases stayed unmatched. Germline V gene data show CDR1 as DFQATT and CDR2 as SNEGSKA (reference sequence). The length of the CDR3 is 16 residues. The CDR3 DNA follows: TGCAGTGCCTGTACCGGGACTAGCGGGGATACAGATACGCAGTATTTT. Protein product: CSACTGTSGDTDTQYF.

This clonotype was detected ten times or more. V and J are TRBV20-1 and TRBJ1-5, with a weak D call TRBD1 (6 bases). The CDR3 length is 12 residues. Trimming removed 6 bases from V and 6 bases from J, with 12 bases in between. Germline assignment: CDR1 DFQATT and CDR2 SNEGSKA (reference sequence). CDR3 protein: CSAVTGSQPQHF. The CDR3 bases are TGCAGTGCGGTGACAGGTAGTCAGCCCCAGCATTTT.

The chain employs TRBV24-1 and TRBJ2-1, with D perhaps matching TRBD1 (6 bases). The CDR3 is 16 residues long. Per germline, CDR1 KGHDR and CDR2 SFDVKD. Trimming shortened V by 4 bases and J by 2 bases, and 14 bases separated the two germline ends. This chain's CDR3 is CATSEAGGDPYNEQFF. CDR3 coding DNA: TGTGCCACCAGTGAGGCTGGGGGCGACCCCTACAATGAGCAGTTCTTC.

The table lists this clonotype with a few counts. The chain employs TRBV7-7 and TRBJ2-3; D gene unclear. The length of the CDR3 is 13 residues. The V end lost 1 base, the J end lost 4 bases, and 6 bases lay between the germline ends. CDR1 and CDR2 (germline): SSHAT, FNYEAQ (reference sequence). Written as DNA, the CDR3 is TGTGCCAGCAGCTTAGGACACGCAGATACGCAGTATTTT. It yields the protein CASSLGHADTQYF.

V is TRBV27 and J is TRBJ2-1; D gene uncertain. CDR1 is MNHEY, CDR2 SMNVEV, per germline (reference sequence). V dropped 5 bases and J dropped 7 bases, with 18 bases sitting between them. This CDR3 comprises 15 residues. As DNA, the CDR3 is TGTGCCAGCAGTCCCGGCGGCTTTCAGAGGAATGAGCAGTTCTTC. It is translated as CASSPGGFQRNEQFF.

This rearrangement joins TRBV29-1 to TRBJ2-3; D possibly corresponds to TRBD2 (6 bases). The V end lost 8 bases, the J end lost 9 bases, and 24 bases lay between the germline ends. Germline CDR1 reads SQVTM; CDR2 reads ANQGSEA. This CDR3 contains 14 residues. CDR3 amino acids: CSHPTSGGAGTQYF. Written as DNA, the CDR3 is TGCAGCCACCCGACCAGCGGAGGGGCAGGGACGCAGTATTTT.

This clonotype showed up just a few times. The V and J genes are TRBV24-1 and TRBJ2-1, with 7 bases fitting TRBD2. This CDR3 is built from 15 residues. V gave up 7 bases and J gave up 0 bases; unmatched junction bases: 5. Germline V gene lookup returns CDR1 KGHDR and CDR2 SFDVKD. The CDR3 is CATSPPSGSYNEQFF. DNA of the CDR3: TGTGCCACCAGCCCTCCTAGCGGCTCCTACAATGAGCAGTTCTTC.

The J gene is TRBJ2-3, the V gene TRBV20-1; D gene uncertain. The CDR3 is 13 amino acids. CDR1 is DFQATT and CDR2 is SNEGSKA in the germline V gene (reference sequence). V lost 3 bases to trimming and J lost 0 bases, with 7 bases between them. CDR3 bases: TGCAGTGCTAGTAGACCTAGCACAGATACGCAGTATTTT. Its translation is CSASRPSTDTQYF.

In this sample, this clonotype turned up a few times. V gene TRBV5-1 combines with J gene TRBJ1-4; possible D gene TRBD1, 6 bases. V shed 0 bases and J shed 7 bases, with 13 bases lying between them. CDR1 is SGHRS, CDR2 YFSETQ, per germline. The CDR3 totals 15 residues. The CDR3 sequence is CASSLAGGVGEKLFF. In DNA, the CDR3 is TGCGCCAGCAGCTTGGCGGGGGGCGTAGGTGAAAAACTGTTTTTT.

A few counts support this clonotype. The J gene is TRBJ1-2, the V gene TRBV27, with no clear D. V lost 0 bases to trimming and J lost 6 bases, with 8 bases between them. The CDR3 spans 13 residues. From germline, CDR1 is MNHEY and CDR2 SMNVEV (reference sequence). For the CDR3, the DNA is TGTGCCAGCAGTTTATCGGGCAGGCATGGCTACACCTTC. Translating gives CASSLSGRHGYTF.

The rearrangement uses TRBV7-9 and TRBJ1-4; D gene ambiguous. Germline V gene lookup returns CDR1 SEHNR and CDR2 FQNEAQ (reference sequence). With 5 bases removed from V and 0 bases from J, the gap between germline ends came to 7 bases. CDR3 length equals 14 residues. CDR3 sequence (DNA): TGTGCCAGCAGCCCAGATGCAACTAATGAAAAACTGTTTTTT. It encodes CASSPDATNEKLFF.

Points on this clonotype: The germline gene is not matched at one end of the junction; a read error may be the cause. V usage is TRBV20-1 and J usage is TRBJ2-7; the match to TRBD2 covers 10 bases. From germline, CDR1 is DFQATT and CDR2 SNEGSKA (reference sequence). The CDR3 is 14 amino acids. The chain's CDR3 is CSTRGPSGGYEQYF. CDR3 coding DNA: TGCAGTACTAGAGGGCCTAGCGGGGGTTACGAGCAGTACTTC.

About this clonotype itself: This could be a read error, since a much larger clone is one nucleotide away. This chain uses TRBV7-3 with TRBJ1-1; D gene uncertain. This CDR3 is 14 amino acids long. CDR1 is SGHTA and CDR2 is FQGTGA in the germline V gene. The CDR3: CAGSLGNANTEAFF. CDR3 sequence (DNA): TGTGCCGGCAGCTTAGGTAACGCAAACACTGAAGCTTTCTTT.

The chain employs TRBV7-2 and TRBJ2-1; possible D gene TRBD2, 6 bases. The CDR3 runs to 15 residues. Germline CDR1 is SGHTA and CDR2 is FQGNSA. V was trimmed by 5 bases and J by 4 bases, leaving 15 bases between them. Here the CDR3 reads CASSQGLDNYNEQFF. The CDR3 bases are TGTGCCAGCAGCCAGGGACTGGATAATTACAATGAGCAGTTCTTC.

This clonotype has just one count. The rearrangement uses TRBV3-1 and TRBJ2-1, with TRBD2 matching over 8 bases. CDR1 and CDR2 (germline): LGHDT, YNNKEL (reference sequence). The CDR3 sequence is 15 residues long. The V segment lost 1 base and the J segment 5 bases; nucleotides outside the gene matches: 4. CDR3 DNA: TGTGCCAGCAGCCAAGCCCGGGGGGGCCACAATGAGCAGTTCTTC. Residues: CASSQARGGHNEQFF.

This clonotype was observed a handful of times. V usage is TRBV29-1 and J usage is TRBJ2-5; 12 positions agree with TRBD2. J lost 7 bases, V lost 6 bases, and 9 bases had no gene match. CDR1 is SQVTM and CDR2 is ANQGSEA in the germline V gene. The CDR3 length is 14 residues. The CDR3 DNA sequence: TGCAGCGTAGACACTAGCGGGAGGAGGGGGACCCAGTACTTC. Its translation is CSVDTSGRRGTQYF.